This entry is about one TCR beta chain. The data stem from a study of blood T cell repertoires in COVID-19. On the study more broadly: The samples span acute and convalescent COVID-19 from the United States, Italy and Spain. Nucleic acid was either cDNA or gDNA, and it came from T cells, B-cell-depleted T cells, or PBMCs.

Original processing methods: Amplification from reference gene primers served as the basis for estimated nucleated cell counts. The data were produced by immunoSEQ multiplex PCR, yet TCRdb's version contains in-frame clones alone and is incomplete. The V and J calls and clone size are taken from that table; D and trimming were inferred from the DNA. This sample has around 120,000 clones, with 85% to 90% found just once. The CDR3 has 16 amino acids. The V and J ends lost 0 bases and 1 base respectively, with 10 bases between them. Per the germline V gene, CDR1 is SGHDT and CDR2 is YYEEEE. This sequence joins TRBV5-6 and TRBJ2-2; D might be TRBD2 (5 bases). Sequenced sample: peripheral blood. The TCR was taken from an older woman with acute or convalescent COVID-19. The DNA of the CDR3 is TGTGCCAGCAGCTTGGTCGGAGCGGTGAACACCGGGGAGCTGTTTTTT. Translating it yields CASSLVGAVNTGELFF. Full variable domain (outside the CDR3, taken from reference TRBV5-6 and TRBJ2-2): DAGVTQSPTHLIKTRGQQVTLRCSPKSGHDTVSWYQQALGQGPQFIFQYYEEEERQRGNFPDRFSGHQFPNYSSELNVNALLLGDSALYLCASSLVGAVNTGELFFGEGSRLTVL.